This is a list of T cell receptor beta chains from one sample in a study of regulatory T cells in long-lasting Graves disease. From the multiplex PCR reads, TCRdb called clonotypes with MiXCR, one entry per CDR3 protein. The table includes around 460,000 distinct CDR3 sequences, around a fifth detected once. Specimen: peripheral blood mononuclear cells (PBMCs), collected when the disease was refractory, from a patient treated with antithyroid drugs. Receptors originate from a female donor with Graves disease. The CDR3 runs from the conserved cysteine through the conserved F or W. D genes are given only for firm matches. Size tells how often a clone was seen (once, few, many) or the class of an expanded clone, and some rows leave it out.

J gene: TRBJ1-5; V gene: TRBV15; clone size: NA; D gene: NA; CDR3 protein: CATSSVRDGQPQHF; CDR3 DNA: TGTGCCACCAGCAGCGTTAGGGACGGTCAGCCCCAGCATTTT
J gene: TRBJ1-3; V gene: TRBV30; clone size: few; D gene: NA; CDR3 protein: CAWSDKNSGNTIYF; CDR3 DNA: TGTGCCTGGAGTGACAAGAACTCTGGAAACACCATATATTTT
J gene: TRBJ2-5; V gene: TRBV29-1; clone size: NA; D gene: NA; CDR3 protein: CSSVRDTYQETQYF; CDR3 DNA: TGCAGCTCAGTTAGGGACACGTACCAAGAGACCCAGTACTTC
J gene: TRBJ1-1; V gene: TRBV15; clone size: many; D gene: TRBD1; CDR3 protein: CATSGTVTAEAFF; CDR3 DNA: TGTGCCACCAGCGGGACAGTAACAGCTGAAGCTTTCTTT
J gene: TRBJ1-1; V gene: TRBV7-9; clone size: many; D gene: NA; CDR3 protein: CASSLAGGMNTEAFF; CDR3 DNA: TGTGCCAGCAGCTTAGCGGGGGGTATGAACACTGAAGCTTTCTTT
J gene: TRBJ1-1; V gene: TRBV5-6; clone size: NA; D gene: NA; CDR3 protein: CASIQKGSNTEAFF; CDR3 DNA: TGTGCCAGCATCCAAAAGGGTTCGAACACTGAAGCTTTCTTT
J gene: TRBJ1-4; V gene: TRBV6-5; clone size: NA; D gene: NA; CDR3 protein: CASSYTPSVTEAEKLFF; CDR3 DNA: TGTGCCAGCAGTTACACCCCCTCGGTTACCGAGGCTGAAAAACTGTTTTTT
J gene: TRBJ1-1; V gene: TRBV5-6; clone size: many; D gene: TRBD1; CDR3 protein: CASSPGGYTEAFF; CDR3 DNA: TGCGCCAGCAGCCCAGGGGGGTACACTGAAGCTTTCTTT
J gene: TRBJ2-7; V gene: TRBV4-2; clone size: few; D gene: NA; CDR3 protein: CASSQEGGYAFYEQYF; CDR3 DNA: TGTGCCAGCAGCCAAGAAGGAGGGTATGCCTTCTACGAGCAGTACTTC
J gene: TRBJ1-2; V gene: TRBV11-2; clone size: NA; D gene: NA; CDR3 protein: CASTPGGLNYGYTF; CDR3 DNA: TGTGCCAGCACCCCGGGGGGCCTTAACTATGGCTACACCTTC
J gene: TRBJ2-5; V gene: TRBV2; clone size: many; D gene: TRBD1; CDR3 protein: CASSKRGDRQETQYF; CDR3 DNA: TGTGCCAGCAGCAAAAGAGGGGACAGACAAGAGACCCAGTACTTC
J gene: TRBJ1-3; V gene: TRBV19; clone size: NA; D gene: NA; CDR3 protein: CASSDEFLSGNTIYF; CDR3 DNA: TGTGCCAGTAGCGACGAATTCCTCTCTGGAAACACCATATATTTT
J gene: TRBJ2-5; V gene: TRBV9; clone size: NA; D gene: NA; CDR3 protein: CASSPHPGQKQETQYF; CDR3 DNA: TGTGCCAGCAGCCCCCACCCTGGACAGAAACAAGAGACCCAGTACTTC
J gene: TRBJ2-1; V gene: TRBV28; clone size: many; D gene: NA; CDR3 protein: CASSFMGHGYNEQFF; CDR3 DNA: TGTGCCAGCAGTTTTATGGGACACGGTTACAATGAGCAGTTCTTC
J gene: TRBJ1-5; V gene: TRBV7-8; clone size: many; D gene: NA; CDR3 protein: CASSLGGVGNQPQHF; CDR3 DNA: TGTGCCAGCAGCTTAGGAGGGGTCGGCAATCAGCCCCAGCATTTT
J gene: TRBJ1-2; V gene: TRBV4-3; clone size: NA; D gene: NA; CDR3 protein: CASSQDGGQIYGYTF; CDR3 DNA: TGCGCCAGCAGCCAAGATGGAGGGCAGATCTATGGCTACACCTTC
J gene: TRBJ2-3; V gene: TRBV7-2; clone size: NA; D gene: NA; CDR3 protein: CASSLEVGRLGGTDTQYF; CDR3 DNA: TGTGCCAGCAGCTTAGAGGTCGGACGCCTGGGGGGCACAGATACGCAGTATTTT
J gene: TRBJ2-5; V gene: TRBV10-3; clone size: many; D gene: NA; CDR3 protein: CAISTGPQETQYF; CDR3 DNA: TGTGCCATCAGTACCGGACCCCAAGAGACCCAGTACTTC
J gene: TRBJ2-5; V gene: TRBV2; clone size: many; D gene: TRBD2; CDR3 protein: CASWGGQQETQYF; CDR3 DNA: TGTGCCAGCTGGGGGGGTCAACAAGAGACCCAGTACTTC
J gene: TRBJ1-5; V gene: TRBV6-1; clone size: few; D gene: NA; CDR3 protein: CASSELGFGPQHF; CDR3 DNA: TGTGCCAGCAGTGAGTTAGGTTTTGGGCCCCAGCATTTT
J gene: TRBJ1-1; V gene: TRBV19; clone size: once; D gene: TRBD1; CDR3 protein: CASSIRDRVQAEAFF; CDR3 DNA: TGTGCCAGTAGTATCCGGGACAGGGTTCAGGCTGAAGCTTTCTTT
J gene: TRBJ1-2; V gene: TRBV7-2; clone size: NA; D gene: NA; CDR3 protein: CAIPGLLSGYTF; CDR3 DNA: TGTGCCATTCCGGGACTCCTTTCCGGCTACACCTTC
J gene: TRBJ1-4; V gene: TRBV5-1; clone size: few; D gene: TRBD1; CDR3 protein: CASSSTGTGNEKLFF; CDR3 DNA: TGCGCCAGCAGCTCGACCGGGACAGGGAATGAAAAACTGTTTTTT
J gene: TRBJ1-6; V gene: TRBV30; clone size: NA; D gene: NA; CDR3 protein: CAWTRGDGSSYNSPLHF; CDR3 DNA: TGTGCCTGGACCCGAGGGGATGGGAGCTCCTATAATTCACCCCTCCACTTT
J gene: TRBJ1-4; V gene: TRBV2; clone size: many; D gene: NA; CDR3 protein: CASSMPGLDEKLFF; CDR3 DNA: TGTGCCAGCTCCATGCCCGGGTTGGATGAAAAACTGTTTTTT
J gene: TRBJ1-3; V gene: TRBV24-1; clone size: many; D gene: TRBD1; CDR3 protein: CATSDFPLSSRGHGVVYTIYF; CDR3 DNA: TGTGCCACCAGTGATTTTCCTCTCTCAAGCAGGGGGCATGGGGTCGTTTACACCATATATTTT
J gene: TRBJ1-1; V gene: TRBV30; clone size: few; D gene: NA; CDR3 protein: CAWSVGAEAFF; CDR3 DNA: TGTGCCTGGAGTGTCGGTGCTGAAGCTTTCTTT
J gene: TRBJ2-7; V gene: TRBV20-1; clone size: NA; D gene: NA; CDR3 protein: CSASDTSSYEQYF; CDR3 DNA: TGCAGTGCTTCCGACACGAGCTCCTACGAGCAGTACTTC
J gene: TRBJ2-5; V gene: TRBV30; clone size: many; D gene: NA; CDR3 protein: CAWSRYQETQYF; CDR3 DNA: TGTGCCTGGAGTAGGTACCAAGAGACCCAGTACTTC
J gene: TRBJ1-1; V gene: TRBV10-3; clone size: many; D gene: NA; CDR3 protein: CAIRRRGSEAFF; CDR3 DNA: TGTGCCATCAGACGGCGGGGGTCTGAAGCTTTCTTT
J gene: TRBJ1-2; V gene: TRBV5-1; clone size: few; D gene: NA; CDR3 protein: CASSLETVYGYTF; CDR3 DNA: TGCGCCAGCAGCTTGGAGACAGTCTATGGCTACACCTTC
J gene: TRBJ2-7; V gene: TRBV28; clone size: many; D gene: TRBD2; CDR3 protein: CASISTSGGSEQYF; CDR3 DNA: TGTGCCAGCATTTCGACTAGCGGGGGATCCGAGCAGTACTTC
J gene: TRBJ1-2; V gene: TRBV7-9; clone size: few; D gene: NA; CDR3 protein: CASSPPRGRAYLSSYGYTF; CDR3 DNA: TGTGCCAGCAGCCCCCCGAGGGGGAGGGCCTACCTCTCCAGCTATGGCTACACCTTC
J gene: TRBJ1-1; V gene: TRBV5-5; clone size: few; D gene: NA; CDR3 protein: CASIMGVMNTEAFF; CDR3 DNA: TGTGCCAGCATAATGGGAGTTATGAACACTGAAGCTTTCTTT
J gene: TRBJ1-6; V gene: TRBV6-2/TRBV6-3; clone size: NA; D gene: NA; CDR3 protein: CASSYTPENSPLHF; CDR3 DNA: TGTGCCAGCAGTTACACCCCGGAGAATTCACCCCTCCACTTT
J gene: TRBJ2-7; V gene: TRBV12-3/TRBV12-4; clone size: many; D gene: NA; CDR3 protein: CASSLARAEEQYF; CDR3 DNA: TGTGCCAGCAGTTTAGCGCGAGCGGAGGAGCAGTACTTC
J gene: TRBJ2-5; V gene: TRBV10-3; clone size: NA; D gene: NA; CDR3 protein: CASTRGTDQETQYF; CDR3 DNA: TGTGCCAGCACCCGAGGGACGGATCAAGAGACCCAGTACTTC
J gene: TRBJ2-7; V gene: TRBV2; clone size: many; D gene: TRBD1; CDR3 protein: CASDTQGIIYEQYF; CDR3 DNA: TGTGCCAGCGATACACAGGGGATTATCTACGAGCAGTACTTC
J gene: TRBJ2-5; V gene: TRBV30; clone size: NA; D gene: NA; CDR3 protein: CAWSGLTGETQYF; CDR3 DNA: TGTGCCTGGAGTGGGCTTACGGGGGAGACCCAGTACTTC
J gene: TRBJ2-7; V gene: TRBV12-3/TRBV12-4; clone size: many; D gene: NA; CDR3 protein: CASSIFRTAYEQYF; CDR3 DNA: TGTGCCAGCAGCATCTTTCGGACAGCTTACGAGCAGTACTTC
J gene: TRBJ1-3; V gene: TRBV28; clone size: many; D gene: TRBD1; CDR3 protein: CASRPDREANTIYF; CDR3 DNA: TGTGCCAGCAGGCCGGACAGGGAGGCAAACACCATATATTTT
J gene: TRBJ2-6; V gene: TRBV28; clone size: many; D gene: NA; CDR3 protein: CASTKLSGANVLTF; CDR3 DNA: TGTGCCAGCACCAAGCTCTCTGGGGCCAACGTCCTGACTTTC
J gene: TRBJ1-2; V gene: TRBV12-3/TRBV12-4; clone size: many; D gene: TRBD1; CDR3 protein: CASRSGTEHYGYTF; CDR3 DNA: TGTGCCAGCAGGTCCGGGACAGAACACTATGGCTACACCTTC
J gene: TRBJ1-6; V gene: TRBV15; clone size: many; D gene: NA; CDR3 protein: CATSRDPAGSNSPLHF; CDR3 DNA: TGTGCCACCAGCAGAGATCCGGCAGGCTCTAATTCACCCCTCCACTTT
J gene: TRBJ2-7; V gene: TRBV4-1; clone size: NA; D gene: TRBD2; CDR3 protein: CASSQESSGSGSYEQYF; CDR3 DNA: TGCGCCAGCAGCCAAGAGTCTAGCGGGAGCGGGTCCTACGAGCAGTACTTC
J gene: TRBJ1-4; V gene: TRBV9; clone size: few; D gene: NA; CDR3 protein: CASSVGGSGEKLFF; CDR3 DNA: TGTGCCAGCAGCGTAGGGGGGTCGGGGGAAAAACTGTTTTTT
J gene: TRBJ2-5; V gene: TRBV20-1; clone size: few; D gene: NA; CDR3 protein: CSASTKQETQYF; CDR3 DNA: TGCAGTGCTAGTACTAAACAAGAGACCCAGTACTTC
J gene: TRBJ2-6; V gene: TRBV19; clone size: few; D gene: NA; CDR3 protein: CASSIDRGIYSGANVLTF; CDR3 DNA: TGTGCCAGTAGTATAGATCGGGGCATATACTCTGGGGCCAACGTCCTGACTTTC
J gene: TRBJ1-1; V gene: TRBV20-1; clone size: NA; D gene: NA; CDR3 protein: CSAGRSPTFF; CDR3 DNA: TGCAGTGCGGGCAGATCCCCGACTTTCTTT
J gene: TRBJ2-6; V gene: TRBV29-1; clone size: NA; D gene: NA; CDR3 protein: CSVSPDFGANVLTF; CDR3 DNA: TGCAGCGTTTCTCCAGACTTTGGGGCCAACGTCCTGACTTTC
J gene: TRBJ1-1; V gene: TRBV10-3; clone size: many; D gene: NA; CDR3 protein: CAISEYPGENTEAFF; CDR3 DNA: TGTGCCATCAGTGAGTATCCAGGGGAGAACACTGAAGCTTTCTTT
J gene: TRBJ2-3; V gene: TRBV20-1; clone size: NA; D gene: TRBD2; CDR3 protein: CSARVVTGSGRGDTQYF; CDR3 DNA: TGCAGTGCTAGAGTAGTAACGGGTAGCGGGAGAGGTGATACGCAGTATTTT
J gene: TRBJ1-1; V gene: TRBV9; clone size: many; D gene: NA; CDR3 protein: CASSADRTYTEAFF; CDR3 DNA: TGTGCCAGCAGCGCGGACAGAACTTACACTGAAGCTTTCTTT
J gene: TRBJ2-7; V gene: TRBV5-1; clone size: NA; D gene: NA; CDR3 protein: CASSNGLGFYEQYF; CDR3 DNA: TGCGCCAGCAGCAACGGACTGGGGTTCTACGAGCAGTACTTC
J gene: TRBJ2-7; V gene: TRBV6-1; clone size: few; D gene: NA; CDR3 protein: CASSGGLVYEQYF; CDR3 DNA: TGTGCCAGCAGTGGGGGACTGGTCTACGAGCAGTACTTC
J gene: TRBJ2-2; V gene: TRBV12-3/TRBV12-4; clone size: NA; D gene: NA; CDR3 protein: CASRNRQNAGTGELFF; CDR3 DNA: TGTGCCAGCAGGAACCGGCAGAACGCGGGGACCGGGGAGCTGTTTTTT
J gene: TRBJ1-2; V gene: TRBV6-2/TRBV6-3; clone size: many; D gene: NA; CDR3 protein: CASRESRGYTF; CDR3 DNA: TGTGCCAGCCGTGAGAGCCGCGGCTACACCTTC
J gene: TRBJ2-7; V gene: TRBV7-9; clone size: NA; D gene: TRBD1; CDR3 protein: CASSSGQPREQYF; CDR3 DNA: TGTGCCAGCAGCTCGGGACAGCCCCGCGAGCAGTACTTC